Below, 22 T cell receptor beta chains from the same sample are listed, as sequenced in a study of naive and memory T cell subsets. Findings of the study overall: Especially in CD8 cells, naive repertoires contained a few larger clonotypes, possibly CD45RA-re-expressing memory cells.

No antigen has been identified for these receptors. An equimolar mix of two oligonucleotides served as the beta constant-region primer for TRBC1 and TRBC2. The ligated cDNA underwent four PCR rounds using SP2 and nested alpha and beta constant-region primers. TCRdb independently ran MiXCR on the UMI-ligation and nested PCR reads; one entry per CDR3 protein. The profile shows approximately 150,000 distinct CDR3 sequences, roughly a fifth of them singletons. What was sequenced was naive CD8+ T cells from blood. The receptors were gathered from a human donor in good health.

The gene calls are TRBV12-3 or TRBV12-4 and TRBJ2-2; 15 nucleotides line up with TRBD2. With V trimmed by 6 bases and J by 5 bases, 10 bases remained unmatched. The CDR3 is 18 residues long. The CDR3 protein is CASSFLTGTSGRTGELFF. DNA for the CDR3: TGTGCCAGCAGCTTTCTAACTGGGACTAGCGGGAGGACCGGGGAGCTGTTTTTT.

This clonotype was seen a handful of times. V gene TRBV29-1 combines with J gene TRBJ2-5; 7 nucleotides match TRBD1. The CDR3 covers 16 residues. V shed 0 bases, J shed 2 bases, and the junction held 9 bases outside the gene matches. From germline, CDR1 is SQVTM and CDR2 ANQGSEA. CDR3 sequence (DNA): TGCAGCGTTGAAGATCAAGGGACAGCCTATCAAGAGACCCAGTACTTC. Encoded protein: CSVEDQGTAYQETQYF.

The gene calls are TRBV6-2 or TRBV6-3 and TRBJ2-7; D ambiguous. This CDR3 comprises 14 residues. V shed 6 bases and J shed 2 bases, with 14 bases lying between them. Germline assignment: CDR1 MNHEY and CDR2 SVGEGT. In DNA form, the CDR3 reads TGTGCCAGCAGGCACAGTTCGAGCACCTACGAGCAGTACTTC. Translation gives CASRHSSSTYEQYF.

V and J are TRBV6-2 or TRBV6-3 and TRBJ1-2; 7 positions match TRBD1. CDR1 and CDR2 from the germline V gene are MNHEY and SVGEGT. Trimming took 2 bases from V and 4 from J; bases not matched to a gene: 4. CDR3 size: 14 residues. The CDR3 region has the DNA TGTGCCAGCAGTTACCCGACAGGGACCTATGGCTACACCTTC. Its translation: CASSYPTGTYGYTF.

The genes are TRBV29-1 and TRBJ2-1; 14 bases match TRBD2. V was clipped by 4 bases and J by 7 bases; unmatched bases: 6. CDR3 size: 15 residues. CDR1 is SQVTM and CDR2 is ANQGSEA in the germline V gene. The CDR3: CSVGTTSGRGNEQFF. The CDR3 bases are TGCAGCGTTGGGACGACTAGCGGGAGGGGGAATGAGCAGTTCTTC.

There are a few counts of this clonotype. The genes are TRBV13 and TRBJ2-1; the D is unclear. The CDR3 sequence is 12 residues long. Trimming shortened V by 5 bases and J by 8 bases, and 10 bases separated the two germline ends. Germline CDR1 PRHDT, CDR2 FYEKMQ (reference sequence). The chain's CDR3 is CASSDVSDEQFF. In DNA, the CDR3 is TGTGCCAGCAGCGACGTGTCGGATGAGCAGTTCTTC.

This clonotype was counted once. The rearrangement links TRBV29-1 to TRBJ1-1; D might be TRBD1 (6 bases). The CDR3 sequence is 17 residues long. The V end was cut by 4 bases, the J end by 5 bases, with 26 bases between. Germline V lookup: CDR1 SQVTM, CDR2 ANQGSEA. DNA of the CDR3: TGCAGCGTTGTCGGGGGGGGTAGAAGGGGGTCCCTAACTGAAGCTTTCTTT. Protein product: CSVVGGGRRGSLTEAFF.

In its sample, this clonotype was seen a few times. This chain joins TRBV28 and TRBJ2-4; 7 nucleotides match TRBD1. CDR3 length equals 18 residues. Germline assignment: CDR1 MDHEN and CDR2 SYDVKM. V shed 6 bases and J 0 bases; nucleotides not matched to a gene: 14. The CDR3 nucleotides are TGTGCCAGCAGGCCCGGATTAGGACAGGCCCTAGCCAAAAACATTCAGTACTTC. Protein sequence: CASRPGLGQALAKNIQYF.

CDR3 nucleotide sequence: TGTGCCAGCAGCTCCATAGCTGAAGCTTTCTTT. The encoded protein is CASSSIAEAFF. This rearrangement joins TRBV12-3 or TRBV12-4 to TRBJ1-1; no reliable D call. This CDR3 comprises 11 residues. The V gene lost 6 bases and the J gene lost 6 bases, with 8 bases spanning the gap.

This clonotype was seen only a few times. The gene calls are TRBV7-9 and TRBJ1-2; weak D call: TRBD1 (5 bases). The CDR3 covers 12 residues. Trimming pared 5 bases from V and 10 bases from J, leaving 14 bases between. CDR1 is SEHNR and CDR2 is FQNEAQ in the germline V gene (reference sequence). The CDR3 spells CASSPGTHLYTF. CDR3 nucleotide sequence: TGTGCCAGCAGCCCCGGGACGCACCTCTACACCTTC.

This clonotype was observed a handful of times. This chain uses TRBV28 with TRBJ2-7; 9 nucleotides align to TRBD1. CDR3 size: 20 residues. Germline V gene data show CDR1 as MDHEN and CDR2 as SYDVKM. J was trimmed by 2 bases and V by 5 bases; bases with no gene match: 22. CDR3 protein: CASSEPTFIPRDRVTYEQYF. CDR3 in DNA: TGTGCCAGCAGTGAGCCTACATTTATTCCCCGGGACAGGGTAACCTACGAGCAGTACTTC.

The CDR3 loop is CSVEELAGITDTQYF. The CDR3 nucleotides read TGCAGCGTTGAAGAGCTAGCGGGAATCACAGATACGCAGTATTTT. V usage is TRBV29-1 and J usage is TRBJ2-3; 9 bases are shared with TRBD2. Germline CDR1 and CDR2: SQVTM and ANQGSEA. V lost 0 bases to trimming and J lost 2 bases; unmatched junction nucleotides: 3. The CDR3 consists of 15 residues.

This clonotype has more than one count but fewer than ten. J is TRBJ2-1 and V is TRBV16; possibly TRBD1 or TRBD2 for D (5 bases each). Germline V gene lookup returns CDR1 KGHSY and CDR2 FQNENV. The V end lost 0 bases, the J end lost 12 bases, and 12 bases lay between the germline ends. The CDR3 has 13 amino acids. The CDR3 DNA sequence: TGTGCCAGCAGCCAATCAGGGTGGGACGGGCAGTTCTTC. Translation gives CASSQSGWDGQFF.

The V call is TRBV7-6, the J call TRBJ1-6; D gene unclear. V gave up 2 bases and J gave up 10 bases, with 6 bases separating them. CDR3 length equals 12 residues. CDR1 is SGHVS and CDR2 is FNYEAQ in the germline V gene. CDR3 sequence: CASSLIGSPLHF. CDR3 nucleotide sequence: TGTGCCAGCAGCTTAATAGGGTCACCCCTCCACTTT.

V gene TRBV6-5 combines with J gene TRBJ2-7; 9 bases agree with TRBD1. CDR3 size: 15 residues. CDR1 is MNHEY and CDR2 is SVGAGI in the germline V gene. After removal of 6 bases from V and 3 bases from J, the junction contained 9 bases not matched to a gene. The CDR3 nucleotides read TGTGCCAGCAGCCCACAGGGGGCCTTGGGCTACGAGCAGTACTTC. Residues: CASSPQGALGYEQYF.

This clonotype has more than one count but fewer than ten. V usage is TRBV6-5 and J usage is TRBJ2-7, with TRBD2 matching 8 bases. Per germline, CDR1 MNHEY and CDR2 SVGAGI. The CDR3 sequence is 13 residues long. The junction had 6 bases not matched to a gene; V was cut back by 4 bases and J by 7 bases. CDR3: CASSSAGVGEQYF. The CDR3 coding sequence is TGTGCCAGCAGTTCAGCGGGAGTGGGGGAGCAGTACTTC.

This clonotype was observed a handful of times. The chain combines TRBV6-1 with TRBJ2-4; TRBD2 is a possible D gene (5 bases). This CDR3 contains 16 residues. V was trimmed by 5 bases and J by 0 bases, leaving 14 bases between them. Germline CDR1 and CDR2: MNHNS and SASEGT. The CDR3 DNA follows: TGTGCCAGCAGTTACCCCGAGGGTCTAGCCAAAAACATTCAGTACTTC. It translates to CASSYPEGLAKNIQYF.

This clonotype was recorded many times. The rearrangement links TRBV20-1 to TRBJ1-5, with TRBD1 matching 8 bases. Germline V gives CDR1 DFQATT, CDR2 SNEGSKA (reference sequence). The CDR3 has 19 residues. V shed 1 base and J 1 base; nucleotides not matched to a gene: 15. CDR3 DNA sequence: TGCAGTGCTAGAGCCATCGGGACAGGACCCGAGGCCAGCAATCAGCCCCAGCATTTT. Protein sequence: CSARAIGTGPEASNQPQHF.

The chain recombines TRBV24-1 with TRBJ1-1; 7 bases are a match to TRBD1. V lost 0 bases to trimming and J lost 0 bases; unmatched junction nucleotides: 3. This CDR3 contains 16 residues. Germline V gene lookup returns CDR1 KGHDR and CDR2 SFDVKD. The CDR3 is CATSDLTGDMNTEAFF. The CDR3 bases are TGTGCCACCAGTGATTTGACAGGGGATATGAACACTGAAGCTTTCTTT.

The chain recombines TRBV27 with TRBJ1-4; D perhaps matches TRBD1 (5 bases). Trimming cost V 5 bases and J 1 base, with 11 bases left between them. The CDR3 sequence is 15 residues long. Germline V gene lookup returns CDR1 MNHEY and CDR2 SMNVEV (reference sequence). The CDR3: CASSAQGETNEKLFF. The CDR3 DNA is TGTGCCAGCAGTGCTCAGGGCGAAACTAATGAAAAACTGTTTTTT.

V gene TRBV4-3 combines with J gene TRBJ2-3; D may be TRBD2 (5 bases). This CDR3 is 15 amino acids long. The germline V gene has CDR1 LGHNA and CDR2 YSLEER. V was trimmed by 0 bases and J by 5 bases, leaving 12 bases between them. The CDR3 loop reads CASSQEAQRGDTQYF. The CDR3 coding sequence is TGCGCCAGCAGCCAAGAAGCTCAACGGGGAGATACGCAGTATTTT.

The rearrangement uses TRBV7-6 and TRBJ2-7; maybe TRBD1 (6 bases). Germline V gene sequence: CDR1 SGHVS, CDR2 FNYEAQ. V was trimmed by 3 bases and J by 1 base, leaving 10 bases between them. CDR3 length: 14 amino acids. CDR3: CASSLAGESYEQYF. The CDR3 bases are TGTGCCAGCAGCTTGGCAGGGGAATCCTACGAGCAGTACTTC.